This note documents a single T cell receptor (beta chain) sequence. The antigen remains unidentified. V trimming: 5 bases; J trimming: 0 bases; junction bases outside the gene matches: 3. CDR1 KGHSH and CDR2 LQKENI come from the germline V gene. CDR3 length equals 15 residues. Individually, cDNA molecules had unique molecular identifiers attached to them. Each CDR3 protein gets one entry after TCRdb re-called the 5' RACE reads with MiXCR. The sample lists about 83,000 distinct CDR3 sequences, more than 9% occurring once. These data originate in a study of early T cells in non-severe SARS-CoV-2 infection. Across the whole study: Investigators sequenced bulk RNA drawn from unsorted whole blood, and chains remained unpaired.

Study-level results: Anti-spike CD8 responses were favored in VDJdb matching, and private and CD4 specificities were missed.

The source material was whole blood. This chain uses TRBV18 with TRBJ2-1; 8 positions agree with TRBD2. The sequence came from an adult who was a healthcare worker with PCR-confirmed SARS-CoV-2 infection or an uninfected control (not recorded which). The CDR3 loop is CASSFAGGSYNEQFF. In nucleotides, the CDR3 is TGTGCCAGCTCATTCGCGGGAGGCTCCTACAATGAGCAGTTCTTC.